Included here is one TCR beta chain sequence, with context. Its target is unknown. Mixed chimerism was transient after nonmyeloablative marrow transplants from related graft donors. Thawed PBMCs were FACS-sorted into unstimulated CD4+CD25+CD127- regulatory T cells, CD4+CD25- non-regulatory cells, CD4 and CD8 cells. The CDR3 loop spans 14 amino acids. V shed 6 bases, J shed 5 bases, and the junction held 8 bases outside the gene matches. CDR1 MNHNS and CDR2 SASEGT come from the germline V gene. This specimen comes from a study of Tregs in tolerant kidney transplant recipients. Sequencing was performed with immunoSEQ multiplex PCR; in TCRdb, only in-frame clones are kept and a portion is missing. The data hold tens of thousands of clones, with more than 85% observed a single time. Study results and limitations: Tregs expanded with activated donor B cells seemed most donor-specific. Validation in larger populations is needed because few patients were studied. Donor-specific Treg expansion exceeded global Treg expansion in tolerant patients, suggesting antigen drive.

This specimen consisted of CD4+ T cells from blood (PBMCs), obtained 12 months after the transplant. The chain employs TRBV6-1 and TRBJ2-7; TRBD1 matches 9 bases. This TCR derives from a human patient who received a combined kidney and bone marrow transplant. Part of the T cell pool may stem from the graft donor. Here the CDR3 DNA reads TGTGCCAGCAGAAGCCGGGACAGGGATCACGAGCAGTACTTC. It specifies CASRSRDRDHEQYF.